This T cell receptor beta chain was identified in a study of ipilimumab plus nivolumab after autologous stem cell transplantation. About the research overall: Patients received a median of about five ipilimumab and roughly eight nivolumab doses. Both relapsed and primary refractory DLBCL were included. Study results and limitations: Per the authors, repertoire, Treg and microbiota data justify further study.

Only in-frame clones appear in the TCRdb table, and some are missing; sequencing was by immunoSEQ multiplex PCR. The table has around 21,000 clones, around four fifths seen once. Germline V gene sequence: CDR1 MNHEY, CDR2 SMNVEV (reference sequence). CDR3 length equals 14 residues. The V and J ends lost 6 bases and 6 bases, in that order; junction bases with no gene match: 7. In regard to this clone: No antigen is known for it.

Starting 14 to 28 days after autologous transplant, ipilimumab 1 mg/kg was given. Specimen: PBMCs, collected in a trial of ipilimumab plus nivolumab as post-transplant consolidation. The chain recombines TRBV27 with TRBJ2-1; 8 positions match TRBD1. This clonotype was sampled from a male donor with diffuse large B-cell lymphoma. CDR3 sequence: CASRYQQGGNEQFF. CDR3 sequence (DNA): TGTGCCAGCAGATACCAACAGGGGGGCAATGAGCAGTTCTTC.